Each of the 27 T cell receptor beta chains below was sequenced from the same sample in a study of T cell responses to AZD1222 COVID-19 vaccine. Profiled with immunoSEQ multiplex PCR; TCRdb holds only in-frame clones, not every one. The sample includes 95,000 to 110,000 clones, about 90% of them seen just once. The sequences come from peripheral blood, collected on day 0 of AZD1222 vaccination. The receptors here all came from an adult in good health.

This chain's CDR3 is CAWSQWGQGPQETQYF. CDR3 DNA sequence: TGTGCCTGGAGTCAATGGGGACAGGGACCACAAGAGACCCAGTACTTC. The chain joins TRBV30 to TRBJ2-5, with 9 positions matching TRBD1. This CDR3 contains 16 residues. From germline, CDR1 is GTSNPN and CDR2 SVGIG (reference sequence). The V and J ends lost 2 bases and 2 bases, in that order; junction bases with no gene match: 9.

V usage is TRBV10-2 and J usage is TRBJ1-3, with D maybe TRBD1 (6 bases). Per the germline V gene, CDR1 is WSHSY and CDR2 is SAAADI. V lost 6 bases to trimming and J lost 4 bases, with 13 bases between them. The CDR3 covers 14 residues. The CDR3 protein is CASSRGLDGNTIYF. The CDR3 DNA reads as TGCGCCAGCAGCAGGGGCCTAGACGGAAACACCATATATTTT.

The chain carries TRBV6-6 and TRBJ2-1; no definite D call. Trimming removed 6 bases from V and 8 bases from J, with 14 bases in between. The CDR3 spans 13 residues. Germline values: CDR1 MNHNY, CDR2 SVGAGI (reference sequence). The CDR3 DNA is TGTGCCAGCAGAAAGCGTAGTAACCATGAGCAGTTCTTC. This translates into CASRKRSNHEQFF.

This chain uses TRBV30 with TRBJ2-3, with a possible D match to TRBD2 (7 bases). This CDR3 has 16 residues. In germline, CDR1 is GTSNPN, CDR2 SVGIG (reference sequence). V lost 6 bases and J 4 bases, leaving 23 bases between the germline ends. The CDR3 is CACRQMGGGSSDTQYF. The CDR3 DNA reads TGTGCCTGCCGCCAAATGGGGGGGGGCAGTTCAGATACGCAGTATTTT.

This chain links TRBV5-5 with TRBJ1-6; D is perhaps TRBD1 (6 bases). CDR1 SGHKS and CDR2 YYEKEE come from the germline V gene (reference sequence). With 1 base removed from V and 6 bases from J, the gap between germline ends came to 11 bases. The CDR3 contains 15 residues. The CDR3 loop reads CASSLKDSLNSPLHF. CDR3 nucleotides: TGTGCCAGCAGCTTGAAGGACAGCCTTAATTCACCCCTCCACTTT. Together with reference TRBV5-5 and TRBJ1-6, the CDR3 gives the full variable domain: DAGVTQSPTHLIKTRGQQVTLRCSPISGHKSVSWYQQVLGQGPQFIFQYYEKEERGRGNFPDRFSARQFPNYSSELNVNALLLGDSALYLCASSLKDSLNSPLHFGNGTRLTVT.

The rearrangement uses TRBV25-1 and TRBJ2-7; D gene uncertain. The CDR3 length is 13 residues. Germline CDR1 MGHDK, CDR2 SYGVNS. The V end lost 1 base, the J end lost 2 bases, and 6 bases lay between the germline ends. Written as DNA, the CDR3 is TGTGCCAGCAGTGAATCGGTAGCCTACGAGCAGTACTTC. Amino acid sequence: CASSESVAYEQYF.

The CDR3 DNA reads TGTGCCAGCAGTTACTCGATAGGGCAGGGAAGGGATACGCAGTATTTT. Amino acids: CASSYSIGQGRDTQYF. This chain uses TRBV6-5 with TRBJ2-3, with D possibly matching TRBD1 (5 bases). The germline V and J ends were trimmed by 0 bases and 6 bases, with 16 bases remaining between them. This CDR3 has 16 residues. Germline loops: CDR1 MNHEY, CDR2 SVGAGI.

V and J are TRBV6-1 and TRBJ1-1; perhaps TRBD1 as D (5 bases). Germline V CDR1 and CDR2: MNHNS, SASEGT. Trimming took 2 bases from V and 1 from J, leaving 11 bases between them. This CDR3 is built from 15 residues. CDR3 loop: CASSEMGRGNTEAFF. For the CDR3, the DNA is TGTGCCAGCAGTGAAATGGGACGCGGGAACACTGAAGCTTTCTTT.

The rearrangement uses TRBV28 and TRBJ2-6; 7 bases match TRBD1. From germline, CDR1 is MDHEN and CDR2 SYDVKM. V lost 8 bases, J lost 0 bases, and 10 bases stayed unmatched. The CDR3 length is 17 residues. Written as DNA, the CDR3 is TGTGCCAGCGCCCGGGACAGCTCTCTCTCTGGGGCCAACGTCCTGACTTTC. Amino acid sequence: CASARDSSLSGANVLTF.

CDR3 in DNA: TGTGCCAGCTCACCAGGTCATACTAATGAAAAACTGTTTTTT. Protein product: CASSPGHTNEKLFF. The chain has TRBV18 and TRBJ1-4; D is unclear. The CDR3 sequence is 14 residues long. Trimming pared 2 bases from V and 2 bases from J, leaving 6 bases between. Germline values: CDR1 KGHSH, CDR2 LQKENI.

The V gene is TRBV13, the J gene TRBJ1-4; no reliable D call. Trimming removed 5 bases at V and 0 bases at J, with 10 bases between. The germline CDR1 and CDR2 sequences are PRHDT and FYEKMQ (reference sequence). The CDR3 has 15 residues. The CDR3 DNA reads as TGTGCCAGCAGCGATCAAGCTGCAACTAATGAAAAACTGTTTTTT. This gives the protein CASSDQAATNEKLFF. The full variable domain, completed using reference TRBV13 and TRBJ1-4, is AAGVIQSPRHLIKEKRETATLKCYPIPRHDTVYWYQQGPGQDPQFLISFYEKMQSDKGSIPDRFSAQQFSDYHSELNMSSLELGDSALYFCASSDQAATNEKLFFGSGTQLSVL.

The gene calls are TRBV3-1 (or the pseudogene TRBV3-2) and TRBJ2-7; the match to TRBD2 covers 12 bases. V lost 2 bases to trimming and J lost 1 base; unmatched junction nucleotides: 0. The CDR3 extends over 15 amino acids. Germline V CDR1 and CDR2: LGHDT, YNNKEL (reference sequence). For the CDR3, the DNA is TGTGCCAGCAGCCAAACTAGCGGGGGGTCCTACGAGCAGTACTTC. Protein: CASSQTSGGSYEQYF.

The chain joins TRBV7-9 to TRBJ1-1; no definite D call. The ends were cut back, 1 base at V and 4 bases at J, with 10 bases in the middle. This CDR3 has 14 amino acids. Germline-derived CDR1 and CDR2 are SEHNR and FQNEAQ (reference sequence). For the CDR3, the DNA is TGTGCCAGCAGCTTAGATAACGGAGTCACTGAAGCTTTCTTT. This sequence encodes CASSLDNGVTEAFF.

The rearrangement links TRBV28 to TRBJ2-7; 8 nucleotides line up with TRBD2. This CDR3 spans 14 amino acids. Germline V gives CDR1 MDHEN, CDR2 SYDVKM. The trim removed 4 bases at V and 4 bases at J, leaving 6 bases unmatched. Written as DNA, the CDR3 is TGTGCCAGCAGTTATCCCGGGGGGGGTTACGAGCAGTACTTC. Translating it yields CASSYPGGGYEQYF.

The gene calls are TRBV15 and TRBJ1-2; 11 bases map to TRBD1. Germline V CDR1 and CDR2: LNHNV, YYDKDF (reference sequence). The length of the CDR3 is 14 residues. The junction had 4 bases not matched to a gene; V was cut back by 3 bases and J by 7 bases. The CDR3 DNA is TGTGCCACCAGCAGGAGGACAGGGGGCTCTGGCTACACCTTC. It yields the protein CATSRRTGGSGYTF. The full variable domain, with the rest looked up from reference TRBV15 and TRBJ1-2, is DAMVIQNPRYQVTQFGKPVTLSCSQTLNHNVMYWYQQKSSQAPKLLFHYYDKDFNNEADTPDNFQSRRPNTSFCFLDIRSPGLGDTAMYLCATSRRTGGSGYTFGSGTRLTVV.

The chain carries TRBV4-2 and TRBJ2-3; 12 bases fit TRBD2. CDR1 and CDR2 from the germline V gene are LGHNA and YNFKEQ. J gave up 2 bases and V 4 bases, and 10 bases lay outside the gene matches. CDR3 length: 18 amino acids. This CDR3 is CASSRQARTSGVTDTQYF. The DNA for the CDR3 is TGTGCCAGCAGCCGCCAGGCGAGGACTAGCGGGGTCACAGATACGCAGTATTTT.

The chain carries TRBV13 and TRBJ2-1, with a possible D match to TRBD1 (6 bases). The CDR3 spans 15 residues. V was cut by 2 bases and J by 6 bases, with 14 bases left in between. Germline V gene data show CDR1 as PRHDT and CDR2 as FYEKMQ (reference sequence). The CDR3: CASSLLGVGGNEQFF. DNA of the CDR3: TGTGCCAGCAGCTTACTCGGCGTAGGGGGCAATGAGCAGTTCTTC. The full variable domain, completed using reference TRBV13 and TRBJ2-1, is AAGVIQSPRHLIKEKRETATLKCYPIPRHDTVYWYQQGPGQDPQFLISFYEKMQSDKGSIPDRFSAQQFSDYHSELNMSSLELGDSALYFCASSLLGVGGNEQFFGPGTRLTVL.

The rearrangement uses TRBV4-3 and TRBJ1-2; D ambiguous. Germline V CDR1 and CDR2: LGHNA, YSLEER. The V and J ends lost 4 bases and 2 bases respectively, with 14 bases between them. The CDR3 is made up of 15 amino acids. CDR3: CASSPHGRWNYGYTF. The CDR3 coding sequence is TGCGCCAGCAGCCCCCACGGAAGATGGAACTATGGCTACACCTTC.

The V call is TRBV7-2, the J call TRBJ2-1; D ambiguous. CDR1 SGHTA and CDR2 FQGNSA come from the germline V gene. V lost 1 base and J lost 9, with 10 bases in between. The length of the CDR3 is 13 residues. This CDR3 reads CASSLEVVGEQFF. The CDR3 bases are TGTGCCAGCAGCTTAGAAGTCGTGGGTGAGCAGTTCTTC.

The rearrangement links TRBV9 to TRBJ1-2, with TRBD1 matching over 9 bases. Germline V gene data show CDR1 as SGDLS and CDR2 as YYNGEE. The V and J ends lost 0 bases and 8 bases, in that order; junction bases with no gene match: 2. CDR3 length: 13 amino acids. CDR3 DNA sequence: TGTGCCAGCAGCGTAGGACAGGGGGAAGGCTACACCTTC. It specifies CASSVGQGEGYTF.

The J gene is TRBJ1-2, the V gene TRBV29-1; 7 bases are shared with TRBD1. The CDR3 has 14 residues. Germline loops: CDR1 SQVTM, CDR2 ANQGSEA. Germline trimming cut 4 bases from V and 4 bases from J; bases unmatched to any gene: 9. CDR3 amino acids: CSVVVGQTSYGYTF. The CDR3 coding sequence is TGCAGCGTTGTAGTGGGACAGACTTCCTATGGCTACACCTTC.

The rearrangement links TRBV12-3 or TRBV12-4 to TRBJ2-1; 7 bases match TRBD1. V was clipped by 6 bases and J by 10 bases; unmatched bases: 6. This CDR3 contains 12 residues. The CDR3 DNA follows: TGTGCCAGCAGGGGGACAGCACCCGAGCAGTTCTTC. Protein product: CASRGTAPEQFF.

This clone was detected a few times. The chain joins TRBV6-2 or TRBV6-3 to TRBJ1-2; 7 positions agree with TRBD1. J was trimmed by 4 bases and V by 5 bases; bases with no gene match: 10. This CDR3 has 15 amino acids. CDR1 is MNHEY and CDR2 is SVGEGT in the germline V gene. The CDR3 spells CASSTGTDPVYGYTF. In DNA form, the CDR3 reads TGTGCCAGCAGTACGGGGACAGATCCTGTCTATGGCTACACCTTC.

The chain uses TRBV10-2 and TRBJ1-2; D gene ambiguous. This CDR3 is 13 amino acids long. V shed 3 bases and J shed 8 bases, with 13 bases lying between them. Germline CDR1 WSHSY, CDR2 SAAADI. CDR3 DNA sequence: TGCGCCAGCAGTGATGACTCGGGGAGGGGCTACACCTTC. Its protein is CASSDDSGRGYTF.

V usage is TRBV6-5 and J usage is TRBJ2-7; 9 nucleotides agree with TRBD1. The CDR3 is 15 amino acids. The germline gives CDR1 MNHEY, CDR2 SVGAGI. The junction had 5 bases not matched to a gene; V was cut back by 0 bases and J by 5 bases. The CDR3, as DNA: TGTGCCAGCAGTTACTCGTTACAGGGGGCCAACGAGCAGTACTTC. Protein product: CASSYSLQGANEQYF.

The chain uses TRBV7-9 and TRBJ1-1; D unclear. Germline assignment: CDR1 SEHNR and CDR2 FQNEAQ (reference sequence). This CDR3 has 14 amino acids. The V end was cut by 2 bases, the J end by 1 base, with 8 bases between. CDR3: CASSLKTQNTEAFF. The CDR3, as DNA: TGTGCCAGCAGCTTAAAAACACAGAACACTGAAGCTTTCTTT.

V and J are TRBV5-5 and TRBJ2-3; possibly TRBD2 for D (5 bases). The CDR3 covers 16 residues. Germline values: CDR1 SGHKS, CDR2 YYEKEE (reference sequence). V shed 0 bases and J shed 3 bases, with 14 bases lying between them. For the CDR3, the DNA is TGTGCCAGCAGCTTGGCAATCGGGATGAGTACAGATACGCAGTATTTT. Encoded protein: CASSLAIGMSTDTQYF. The full variable domain, with the rest looked up from reference TRBV5-5 and TRBJ2-3, is DAGVTQSPTHLIKTRGQQVTLRCSPISGHKSVSWYQQVLGQGPQFIFQYYEKEERGRGNFPDRFSARQFPNYSSELNVNALLLGDSALYLCASSLAIGMSTDTQYFGPGTRLTVL.